These 30 T cell receptor beta chains were sequenced from one sample in a study of regulatory T cells in long-lasting Graves disease. HTBI primers from iRepertoire and Arm-PCR of CDR3 regions yielded the TCR beta libraries. TCRdb used MiXCR to reprocess the multiplex PCR reads, holding one entry per CDR3 protein. The data show roughly 610,000 distinct CDR3 sequences, 16% seen once. The time point: newly diagnosed GD, antithyroid drugs for less than 3 months. TCR sequences were obtained from RNA taken from PBMCs. Separately, the same data were catalogued under a study of T cells in Graves' hyperthyroidism and ophthalmopathy.

This material consisted of peripheral blood mononuclear cells (PBMCs), taken at new diagnosis, from a patient treated with antithyroid drugs. These receptors were collected from a woman aged 25 to 39 with Graves disease.

As for this clonotype: Given a much more abundant clone one base away, this may be a read error. The chain combines TRBV24-1 with TRBJ1-2, with TRBD1 identical over 8 bases. Germline CDR1 and CDR2: KGHDR and SFDVKD. The CDR3 totals 13 residues. CDR3 nucleotide sequence: TGTGTCACCAGTGGGGACAGGAACTATGGCTACACCTTC. This gives the protein CVTSGDRNYGYTF.

Remarks on this clonotype: At one end the junction does not follow the germline gene, possibly because of a read error. The chain joins TRBV12-3 or TRBV12-4 to TRBJ2-5; the D gene is possibly TRBD1 (5 bases). The CDR3 has 14 residues. The DNA of the CDR3 is TGTGCCAGCAGTACAGGACGGAGCCAAGAGGCCCAGTACTTC. Amino acids: CASSTGRSQEAQYF.

The table lists this clonotype with a few counts. V is TRBV2 and J is TRBJ2-5, with D unclear. The V end was cut by 6 bases, the J end by 1 base, with 12 bases between. Germline CDR1 SNHLY, CDR2 FYNNEI. This CDR3 region has 14 residues. CDR3 DNA sequence: TGTGCCAGCAGATTTGCACAGTCCCAAGAGACCCAGTACTTC. Translation gives CASRFAQSQETQYF.

This clonotype was observed many times. J is TRBJ1-1 and V is TRBV20-1, with TRBD1 identical over 7 bases. The CDR3 has 13 amino acids. V was pared by 7 bases and J by 4 bases, with 9 bases of the junction left unmatched. Looked up from germline, CDR1 is DFQATT and CDR2 is SNEGSKA (reference sequence). The CDR3 DNA reads as TGCAGTGTTGCCCAGGGGGACGCCACTGAAGCTTTCTTT. This encodes CSVAQGDATEAFF.

V usage is TRBV20-1 and J usage is TRBJ2-7, with TRBD1 identical over 7 bases. CDR1 DFQATT and CDR2 SNEGSKA come from the germline V gene (reference sequence). The V gene end was trimmed by 6 bases and the J gene end by 2 bases; junction bases not matched to a gene: 7. The CDR3 runs 13 residues. The CDR3 here is CSATGTVTYEQYF. CDR3 sequence (DNA): TGCAGTGCCACCGGGACAGTCACCTACGAGCAGTACTTC.

This clonotype was observed a single time. The J gene is TRBJ1-5, the V gene TRBV12-3 or TRBV12-4, with D perhaps matching TRBD1 (6 bases). This CDR3 region has 19 residues. Deletions cut 2 bases from V and 7 bases from J, with 27 bases between. The CDR3 bases are TGTGCCAGCAGTTTAAGAGGGTGTATGGCGGGGGGCGTCATCCAGCCCCAGCATTTT. Protein sequence: CASSLRGCMAGGVIQPQHF.

This clonotype came up many times. V gene TRBV28 combines with J gene TRBJ1-4; 7 bases agree with TRBD1. V was pared by 2 bases and J by 8 bases, with 11 bases of the junction left unmatched. In germline, CDR1 is MDHEN, CDR2 SYDVKM. CDR3 length equals 16 residues. CDR3 loop: CASSLRDREGREKLFF. The DNA of the CDR3 is TGTGCCAGCAGTTTAAGAGACAGGGAAGGGCGCGAAAAACTGTTTTTT.

This clonotype showed up just a few times. This sequence joins TRBV19 and TRBJ2-1; 11 bases fit TRBD2. The CDR3 has 17 residues. V dropped 6 bases and J dropped 3; count of bases not matched to a gene: 10. Germline lookup yields CDR1 LNHDA and CDR2 SQIVND (reference sequence). CDR3 loop: CASSLLAGGLSYNEQFF. In DNA, the CDR3 is TGTGCCAGTAGCTTATTAGCGGGAGGGTTGAGCTACAATGAGCAGTTCTTC.

Remarks on this clonotype: A much bigger clone sits one base away, suggesting this may be a read error. The chain recombines TRBV2 with TRBJ1-5; a weak D match, TRBD1 (6 bases). Trimming took off 8 bases at V and 0 bases at J, with 17 bases between the two ends. Per the germline V gene, CDR1 is SNHLY and CDR2 is FYNNEI. The length of the CDR3 is 16 residues. For the CDR3, the DNA is TGTGCCAGCGGGCTTACAGGGATCCATAGCAATCAGCCCCAGCATTTT. Translation: CASGLTGIHSNQPQHF.

This clonotype was observed a handful of times. The chain uses TRBV6-1 and TRBJ2-1; D is uncertain. Deletions cut 2 bases from V and 9 bases from J, with 20 bases between. Looked up from germline, CDR1 is MNHNS and CDR2 is SASEGT. This CDR3 has 16 residues. The CDR3 reads CASSETLFSRNSEQFF. CDR3 sequence (DNA): TGTGCCAGCAGTGAAACCCTTTTTTCCCGGAACAGTGAGCAGTTCTTC.

The rearrangement uses TRBV29-1 and TRBJ2-5; no clear D. With 2 bases removed from V and 0 bases from J, the gap between germline ends came to 13 bases. Germline loops: CDR1 SQVTM, CDR2 ANQGSEA. The CDR3 extends over 15 amino acids. The CDR3 coding sequence is TGCAGCGTTGAAAGGGCGGTAAGGTACCAAGAGACCCAGTACTTC. It codes for CSVERAVRYQETQYF.

This sequence joins TRBV19 and TRBJ1-5; 7 bases map to TRBD1. The CDR3 is 14 residues long. The ends lost 4 bases at V and 7 bases at J; junction bases unmatched: 7. Germline CDR1 LNHDA, CDR2 SQIVND (reference sequence). CDR3 bases: TGTGCCAGTAGTACCACAGGGGCTTTACAGCCCCAGCATTTT. Translation: CASSTTGALQPQHF.

This clonotype was detected ten times or more. The J gene is TRBJ1-1, the V gene TRBV6-1; D is unresolved. The CDR3 is made up of 15 amino acids. V lost 6 bases and J lost 4, with 18 bases in between. Per germline, CDR1 MNHNS and CDR2 SASEGT. CDR3 DNA: TGTGCCAGCAGAATAGGGAGTTTAGCGAGCACTGAAGCTTTCTTT. Protein product: CASRIGSLASTEAFF.

This rearrangement joins TRBV28 to TRBJ1-1; no definite D call. Looked up from germline, CDR1 is MDHEN and CDR2 is SYDVKM. Trimming cost V 7 bases and J 0 bases, with 9 bases left between them. The length of the CDR3 is 13 residues. Here the CDR3 DNA reads TGTGCCAGCACCCTTCAGATGAACACTGAAGCTTTCTTT. Translating gives CASTLQMNTEAFF.

CDR3 DNA sequence: TGTGCCAGTAGTATATTGACAGGGCGTGGCTACACCTTC. This encodes CASSILTGRGYTF. V gene TRBV19 combines with J gene TRBJ1-2, with 7 positions matching TRBD1. The CDR3 spans 13 residues. Trimming removed 2 bases from V and 7 bases from J; junction bases left unmatched: 4. Germline lookup yields CDR1 LNHDA and CDR2 SQIVND (reference sequence).

This clonotype has just a few counts. This chain links TRBV19 with TRBJ2-1; TRBD2 aligns across 15 bases. In germline, CDR1 is LNHDA, CDR2 SQIVND (reference sequence). The CDR3 extends over 18 amino acids. After removal of 4 bases from V and 10 bases from J, the junction contained 14 bases not matched to a gene. In DNA, the CDR3 is TGTGCCAGTAGTAGGGGACTAGCGGGAGGTGTAAGGGTCGGGGAGCAGTTCTTC. Residues: CASSRGLAGGVRVGEQFF.

The chain couples TRBV29-1 to TRBJ2-1; TRBD2 aligns across 8 bases. J was trimmed by 10 bases and V by 7 bases; bases with no gene match: 18. The germline V gene has CDR1 SQVTM and CDR2 ANQGSEA. CDR3 length equals 15 residues. CDR3 sequence (DNA): TGCAGCGCCTCCCGGGGTGGGACTAGTATGGACGAGCAGTTCTTC. This codes for CSASRGGTSMDEQFF.

The chain has TRBV7-9 and TRBJ2-7; tentatively, D is TRBD2 (5 bases). The CDR3 is 14 amino acids. Germline values: CDR1 SEHNR, CDR2 FQNEAQ (reference sequence). Trimming pared 1 base from V and 5 bases from J, leaving 12 bases between. The DNA of the CDR3 is TGTGCCAGCAGCTTAGAACTAGGAACCCACGAGCAGTACTTC. Translation gives CASSLELGTHEQYF.

This clonotype was seen a handful of times. J is TRBJ2-3 and V is TRBV28, with 8 bases that match TRBD2. V gave up 7 bases and J gave up 0 bases; unmatched junction bases: 6. The CDR3 consists of 15 residues. Germline CDR1 MDHEN, CDR2 SYDVKM. CDR3 coding DNA: TGTGCCAGCAATCCGGGACTAGTGAGCACAGATACGCAGTATTTT. Translation gives CASNPGLVSTDTQYF.

This clonotype has more than one count but fewer than ten. The V call is TRBV24-1, the J call TRBJ1-2; D gene uncertain. Germline-derived CDR1 and CDR2 are KGHDR and SFDVKD. The CDR3 sequence is 12 residues long. V lost 11 bases, J lost 5 bases, and 14 bases lay in between. The CDR3 sequence: CARRAEGYGYTF. The CDR3 coding sequence is TGTGCCAGAAGGGCCGAGGGTTATGGCTACACCTTC.

This clonotype was detected only a few times. This sequence joins TRBV5-1 and TRBJ2-1; TRBD2 is a possible D gene (5 bases). The CDR3 loop spans 15 amino acids. Germline CDR1 and CDR2: SGHRS and YFSETQ. V was clipped by 0 bases and J by 7 bases, with 14 bases between them. CDR3 coding DNA: TGCGCCAGCAGCTTGGGTAGCGTAAGCCTGAATGAGCAGTTCTTC. This encodes CASSLGSVSLNEQFF.

Notes on this clonotype: This likely traces to a read error, being one base from a far larger clone. This rearrangement joins TRBV7-9 to TRBJ2-7, with 10 bases matching TRBD1. The end of the DNA is better explained by TRBJ2-1, so the J call may be wrong. Germline V lookup: CDR1 SEHNR, CDR2 FQNEAQ (reference sequence). The CDR3 spans 16 residues. CDR3 amino acids: CASSFGTGASIREQFF. In DNA form, the CDR3 reads TGTGCCAGCAGCTTCGGGACAGGGGCTTCGATTCGTGAGCAGTTCTTC.

The table lists this clonotype with many counts. The chain carries TRBV28 and TRBJ2-7; D may be TRBD1 or TRBD2 (6 bases each). V shed 5 bases and J shed 0 bases, with 17 bases lying between them. The CDR3 has 16 amino acids. Per the germline V gene, CDR1 is MDHEN and CDR2 is SYDVKM. The CDR3 coding sequence is TGTGCCAGCAGTATAGAAGGGGGGTGGACCTCCTACGAGCAGTACTTC. This sequence encodes CASSIEGGWTSYEQYF.

This clonotype was detected many times. This rearrangement joins TRBV6-1 to TRBJ1-5, with a tentative D call TRBD1 (5 bases). CDR1 and CDR2 from the germline V gene are MNHNS and SASEGT. This CDR3 spans 13 amino acids. V was cut by 8 bases and J by 4 bases, with 12 bases left in between. The CDR3, as DNA: TGTGCCAGCGGCCCAGGGCCAAATCAGCCCCAGCATTTT. Its protein product is CASGPGPNQPQHF.

At least ten counts were recorded for this clonotype. The chain carries TRBV20-1 and TRBJ2-7; 10 bases match TRBD2. CDR1 is DFQATT and CDR2 is SNEGSKA in the germline V gene (reference sequence). V lost 0 bases and J lost 3; bases outside the gene matches: 11. The CDR3 runs to 17 residues. CDR3 DNA sequence: TGCAGTGCTAGAGATCATTCGACGGCTAGCGGGAGCTACGAGCAGTACTTC. Its protein is CSARDHSTASGSYEQYF.

This clonotype was seen at least ten times. The chain recombines TRBV6-5 with TRBJ1-1; a weak D match, TRBD1 (5 bases). CDR3 length: 14 residues. V was clipped by 8 bases and J by 3 bases, with 16 bases between them. Germline V gene lookup returns CDR1 MNHEY and CDR2 SVGAGI. The CDR3 nucleotides read TGTGCCAGCGAGCTACTCGGGGGGTACACTGAAGCTTTCTTT. Residues: CASELLGGYTEAFF.

A word on this clonotype: The junction and the germline gene differ at one end; a read error may be behind it. The chain employs TRBV7-9 and TRBJ1-6; weak D call: TRBD1 (6 bases). The CDR3 contains 14 residues. Germline assignment: CDR1 SEHNR and CDR2 FQNEAQ (reference sequence). CDR3 sequence: CACRGGAGGSPLHF. The CDR3 DNA sequence: TGTGCCTGCAGAGGGGGGGCAGGCGGTTCACCCCTCCACTTT. Based on the CDR3 plus reference TRBV7-9 and TRBJ1-6, the full variable domain is DTGVSQNPRHKITKRGQNVTFRCDPISEHNRLYWYRQTLGQGPEFLTYFQNEAQLEKSRLLSDRFSAERPKGSFSTLEIQRTEQGDSAMYLCACRGGAGGSPLHFGNGTRLTVT.

This clonotype has just a few counts. The chain combines TRBV20-1 with TRBJ2-3; 8 bases align to TRBD2. This CDR3 comprises 14 residues. V shed 2 bases, J shed 4 bases, and the junction held 5 bases outside the gene matches. The germline CDR1 and CDR2 sequences are DFQATT and SNEGSKA (reference sequence). As DNA, the CDR3 is TGCAGTGCTAGACCGGGAGGGCGGTCAGATACGCAGTATTTT. Translated: CSARPGGRSDTQYF.

Ten or more counts support this clonotype. V gene TRBV28 combines with J gene TRBJ2-7; D is unresolved. V lost 4 bases and J lost 2, with 18 bases in between. The CDR3 sequence is 16 residues long. Germline lookup yields CDR1 MDHEN and CDR2 SYDVKM. In DNA form, the CDR3 reads TGTGCCAGCAGTTCAATCCGCGGCCAGGTCGCCTACGAGCAGTACTTC. Protein sequence: CASSSIRGQVAYEQYF.

The rearrangement joins TRBV7-6 to TRBJ1-5; TRBD1 might be the D (6 bases). Trimming shortened V by 5 bases and J by 11 bases, and 16 bases separated the two germline ends. Germline V gene data show CDR1 as SGHVS and CDR2 as FNYEAQ. This CDR3 is 13 amino acids long. The CDR3 DNA is TGTGCCAGCAGCCCAGGGGTGGCTGCAGCCCAGCATTTT. The encoded protein is CASSPGVAAAQHF. Variable domain in full (rest from reference TRBV7-6 and TRBJ1-5): GAGVSQSPRYKVTKRGQDVALRCDPISGHVSLYWYRQALGQGPEFLTYFNYEAQQDKSGLPNDRFSAERPEGSISTLTIQRTEQRDSAMYRCASSPGVAAAQHFGDGTRLSIL.